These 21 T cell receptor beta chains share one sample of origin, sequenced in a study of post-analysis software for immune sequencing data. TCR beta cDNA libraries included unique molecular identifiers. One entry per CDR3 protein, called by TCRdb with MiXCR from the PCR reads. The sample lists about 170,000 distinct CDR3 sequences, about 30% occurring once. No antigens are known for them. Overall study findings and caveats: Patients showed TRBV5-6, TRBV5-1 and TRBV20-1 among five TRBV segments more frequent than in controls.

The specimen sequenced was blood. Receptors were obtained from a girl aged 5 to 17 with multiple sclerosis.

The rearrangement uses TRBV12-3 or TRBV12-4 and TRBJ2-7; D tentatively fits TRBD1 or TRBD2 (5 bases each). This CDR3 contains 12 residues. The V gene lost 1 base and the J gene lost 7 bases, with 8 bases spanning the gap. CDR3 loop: CASSLDRREQYF. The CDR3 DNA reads TGTGCCAGCAGTTTAGACAGGAGGGAGCAGTACTTC.

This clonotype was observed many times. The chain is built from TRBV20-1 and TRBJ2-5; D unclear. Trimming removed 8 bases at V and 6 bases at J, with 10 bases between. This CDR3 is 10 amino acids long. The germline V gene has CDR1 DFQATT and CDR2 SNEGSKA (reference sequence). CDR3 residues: CSPMGKTQYF. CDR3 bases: TGCAGTCCAATGGGAAAGACCCAGTACTTC.

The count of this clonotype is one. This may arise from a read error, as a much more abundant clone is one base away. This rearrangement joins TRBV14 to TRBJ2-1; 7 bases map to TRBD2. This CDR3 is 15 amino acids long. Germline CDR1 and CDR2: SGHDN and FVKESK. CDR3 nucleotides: TGTACCAGCACCTCAGCGGGGCCTTGGGACAATGAGCAGTTCTTC. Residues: CTSTSAGPWDNEQFF.

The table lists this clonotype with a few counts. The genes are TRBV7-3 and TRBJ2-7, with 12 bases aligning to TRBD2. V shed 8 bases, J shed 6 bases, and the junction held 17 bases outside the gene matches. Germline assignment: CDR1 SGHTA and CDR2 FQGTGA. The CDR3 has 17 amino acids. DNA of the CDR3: TGTGCCAGCGGGCACCCGACTAGCGGGAGTTCTTTGGGCGAGCAGTACTTC. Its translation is CASGHPTSGSSLGEQYF.

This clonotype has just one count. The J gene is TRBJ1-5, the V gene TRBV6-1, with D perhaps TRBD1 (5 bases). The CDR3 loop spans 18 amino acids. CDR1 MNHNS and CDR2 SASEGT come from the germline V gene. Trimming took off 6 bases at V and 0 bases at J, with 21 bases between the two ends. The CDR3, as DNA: TGTGCCAGCAGACCCGAACAGGTCCAGGAATATAGCAATCAGCCCCAGCATTTT. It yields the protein CASRPEQVQEYSNQPQHF.

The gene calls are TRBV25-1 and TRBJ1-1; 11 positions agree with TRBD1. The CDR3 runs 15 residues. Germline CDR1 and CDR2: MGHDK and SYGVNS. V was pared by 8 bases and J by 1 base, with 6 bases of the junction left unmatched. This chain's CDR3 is CASGGDRGWNTEAFF. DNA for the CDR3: TGTGCCAGCGGGGGGGACAGGGGGTGGAACACTGAAGCTTTCTTT.

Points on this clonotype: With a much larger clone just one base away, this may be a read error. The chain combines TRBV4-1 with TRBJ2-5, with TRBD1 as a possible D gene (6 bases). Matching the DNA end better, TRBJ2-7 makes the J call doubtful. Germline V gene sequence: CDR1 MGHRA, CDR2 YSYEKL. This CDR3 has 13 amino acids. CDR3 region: CAGSPGQFYEQYF. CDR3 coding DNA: TGCGCCGGCAGCCCCGGACAGTTCTACGAGCAGTACTTC.

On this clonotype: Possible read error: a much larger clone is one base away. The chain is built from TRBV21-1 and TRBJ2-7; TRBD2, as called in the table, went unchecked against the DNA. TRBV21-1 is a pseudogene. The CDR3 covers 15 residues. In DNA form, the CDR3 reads TGTGCCAGCAGCAACAGCGGCGGCCCCTCCTGCGAGCAGTACTTC. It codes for CASSNSGGPSCEQYF.

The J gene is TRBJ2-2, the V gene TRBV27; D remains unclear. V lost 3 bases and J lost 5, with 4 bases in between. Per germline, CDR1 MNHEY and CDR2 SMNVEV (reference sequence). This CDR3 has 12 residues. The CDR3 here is CASSFTTGELFF. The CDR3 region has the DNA TGTGCCAGCAGTTTTACAACCGGGGAGCTGTTTTTT.

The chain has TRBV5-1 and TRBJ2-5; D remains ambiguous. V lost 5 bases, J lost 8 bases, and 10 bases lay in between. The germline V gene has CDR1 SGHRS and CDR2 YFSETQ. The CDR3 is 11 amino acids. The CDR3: CASSSRDTQYF. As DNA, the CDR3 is TGCGCCAGCAGTTCGCGAGACACCCAGTACTTC.

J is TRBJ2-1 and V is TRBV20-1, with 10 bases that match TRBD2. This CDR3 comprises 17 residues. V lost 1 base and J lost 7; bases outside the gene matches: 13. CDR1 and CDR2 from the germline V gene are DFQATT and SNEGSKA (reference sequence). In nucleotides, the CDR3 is TGCAGTGCTAGAGTCCCCAGCGGGAGGGCCTGGATGAATGAGCAGTTCTTC. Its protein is CSARVPSGRAWMNEQFF.

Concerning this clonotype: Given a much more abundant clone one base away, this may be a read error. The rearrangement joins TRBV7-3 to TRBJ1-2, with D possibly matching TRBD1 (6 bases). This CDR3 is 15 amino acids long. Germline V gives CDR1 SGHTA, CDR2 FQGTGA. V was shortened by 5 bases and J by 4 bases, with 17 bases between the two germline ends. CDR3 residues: CASSTTGIESYGYTF. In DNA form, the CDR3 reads TGTGCCAGCAGCACTACAGGGATTGAAAGCTATGGCTACACCTTC.

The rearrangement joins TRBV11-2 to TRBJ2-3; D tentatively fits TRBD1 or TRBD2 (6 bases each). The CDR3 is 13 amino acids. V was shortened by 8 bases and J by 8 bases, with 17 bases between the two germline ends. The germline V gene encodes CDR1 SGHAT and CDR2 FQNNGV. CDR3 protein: CASAVEGGVTQYF. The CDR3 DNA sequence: TGTGCCAGCGCCGTGGAGGGGGGCGTTACGCAGTATTTT.

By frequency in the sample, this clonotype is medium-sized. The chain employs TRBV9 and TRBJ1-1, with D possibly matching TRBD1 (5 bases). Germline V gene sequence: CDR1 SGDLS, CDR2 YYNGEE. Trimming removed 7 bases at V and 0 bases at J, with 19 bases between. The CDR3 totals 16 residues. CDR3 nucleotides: TGTGCCAGCGCGCCAGGGCCAAAATTGATGAACACTGAAGCTTTCTTT. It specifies CASAPGPKLMNTEAFF.

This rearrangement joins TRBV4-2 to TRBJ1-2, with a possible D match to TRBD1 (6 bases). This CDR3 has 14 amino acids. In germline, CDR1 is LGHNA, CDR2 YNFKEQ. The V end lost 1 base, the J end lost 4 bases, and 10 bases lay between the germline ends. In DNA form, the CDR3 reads TGTGCCAGCAGCCAAGCCAGGGGCGGCTATGGCTACACCTTC. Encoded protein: CASSQARGGYGYTF.

CDR3 sequence: CASSEAHTGTSYEQYF. In nucleotides, the CDR3 is TGTGCCAGCAGTGAAGCGCATACCGGGACTAGCTACGAGCAGTACTTC. This chain connects TRBV2 to TRBJ2-7; 8 bases are shared with TRBD2. This CDR3 comprises 16 residues. Looked up from germline, CDR1 is SNHLY and CDR2 is FYNNEI. V lost 0 bases to trimming and J lost 3 bases; unmatched junction nucleotides: 7.

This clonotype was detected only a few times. The CDR3 is CASSLAQSNSPLHF. In nucleotides, the CDR3 is TGTGCCAGCAGCTTGGCACAGTCGAATTCACCCCTCCACTTT. The chain links TRBV7-9 to TRBJ1-6; D unresolved. V was shortened by 3 bases and J by 7 bases, with 10 bases between the two germline ends. The V gene's germline CDR1 is SEHNR and CDR2 FQNEAQ (reference sequence). The CDR3 extends over 14 amino acids.

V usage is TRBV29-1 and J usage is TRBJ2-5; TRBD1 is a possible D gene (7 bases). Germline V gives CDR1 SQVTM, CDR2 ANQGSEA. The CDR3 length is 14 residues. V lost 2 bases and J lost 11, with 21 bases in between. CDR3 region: CSVEMQGGYNEQYF. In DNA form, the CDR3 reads TGCAGCGTTGAAATGCAGGGGGGCTACAATGAGCAGTACTTC.

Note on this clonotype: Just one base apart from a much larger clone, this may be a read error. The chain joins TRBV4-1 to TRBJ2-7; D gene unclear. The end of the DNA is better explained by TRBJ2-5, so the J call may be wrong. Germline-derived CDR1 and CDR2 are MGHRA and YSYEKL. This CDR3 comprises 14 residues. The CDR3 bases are TGCGCCAGCAGCCCCGGCAAGGGTGCTGAGACCCAGTACTTC. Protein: CASSPGKGAETQYF.

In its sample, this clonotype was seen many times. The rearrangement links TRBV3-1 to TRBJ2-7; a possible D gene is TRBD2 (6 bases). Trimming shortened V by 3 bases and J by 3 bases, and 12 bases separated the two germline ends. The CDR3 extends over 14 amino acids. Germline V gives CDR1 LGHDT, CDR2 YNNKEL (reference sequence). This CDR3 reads CASSHGGSNYEQYF. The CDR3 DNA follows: TGTGCCAGCAGCCATGGGGGGAGTAACTACGAGCAGTACTTC.

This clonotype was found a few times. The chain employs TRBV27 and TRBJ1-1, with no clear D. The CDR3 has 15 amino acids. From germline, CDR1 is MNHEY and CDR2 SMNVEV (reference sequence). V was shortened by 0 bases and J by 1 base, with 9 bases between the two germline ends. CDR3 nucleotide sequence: TGTGCCAGCAGTTTATCCGGCAGGCCGAACACTGAAGCTTTCTTT. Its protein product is CASSLSGRPNTEAFF.